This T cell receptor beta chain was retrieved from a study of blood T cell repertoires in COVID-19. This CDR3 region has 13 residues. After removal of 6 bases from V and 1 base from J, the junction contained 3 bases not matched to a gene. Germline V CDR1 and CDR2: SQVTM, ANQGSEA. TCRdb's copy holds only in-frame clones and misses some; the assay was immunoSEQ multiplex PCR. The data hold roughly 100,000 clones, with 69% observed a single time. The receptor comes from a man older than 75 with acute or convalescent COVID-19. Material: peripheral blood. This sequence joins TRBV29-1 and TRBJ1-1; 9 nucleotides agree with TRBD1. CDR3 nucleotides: TGCAGCGTCCAGGACAGGGGGAACACTGAAGCTTTCTTT. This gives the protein CSVQDRGNTEAFF.